A selection of T cell receptor beta chains follows, all from one sample in a study of T cell repertoires in cytomegalovirus infection. Their cognate antigens are unknown. TCRdb analysed the reads with MiXCR anew, one entry per CDR3 protein. The data show 400,000 to 600,000 distinct CDR3 sequences, about 42% seen once. The input for sequencing was cultured PBMCs, taken from culture after CMV antigen stimulation. The receptors originated from a human donor in good health (CMV status not recorded). Some clones in this sample may be carry-over from other donors' samples. Each CDR3 is given with its conserved first and last residue. The order of the fields is V gene, CDR3 length, J gene, D gene, clone size, CDR3 protein, CDR3 DNA. A D gene is named only where the DNA matches it firmly. The listing skips clone size in some rows; elsewhere it reads once, few, many or a size class.

v_call: TRBV11-2
cdr3_length: 13
j_call: TRBJ2-1
d_call: -
clone_size: -
cdr3_aa: CASSLIRQNEQFF
cdr3_nt: TGTGCCAGCAGCTTAATTAGGCAGAATGAGCAGTTCTTC

v_call: TRBV6-2/TRBV6-3
cdr3_length: 13
j_call: TRBJ2-1
d_call: TRBD1
clone_size: many
cdr3_aa: CASSRDRGNEQFF
cdr3_nt: TGTGCCAGCAGTAGGGACAGGGGCAATGAGCAGTTCTTC

v_call: TRBV2
cdr3_length: 14
j_call: TRBJ2-7
d_call: -
clone_size: -
cdr3_aa: CASIWDIMNHEQYF
cdr3_nt: TGTGCCAGCATTTGGGACATAATGAACCACGAGCAGTACTTC

v_call: TRBV19
cdr3_length: 13
j_call: TRBJ1-2
d_call: -
clone_size: -
cdr3_aa: CASRDWQGSGYTF
cdr3_nt: TGTGCCAGTAGGGACTGGCAGGGCTCTGGCTACACCTTC

v_call: TRBV15
cdr3_length: 15
j_call: TRBJ1-1
d_call: -
clone_size: few
cdr3_aa: CATSRDRGGYTEAFF
cdr3_nt: TGTGCCACCAGCAGAGATCGGGGGGGGTACACTGAAGCTTTCTTT

v_call: TRBV6-8
cdr3_length: 15
j_call: TRBJ2-1
d_call: TRBD1
clone_size: -
cdr3_aa: CASSHQGAGGNEQFF
cdr3_nt: TGTGCCAGCAGTCACCAGGGGGCTGGGGGAAATGAGCAGTTCTTC

v_call: TRBV7-4
cdr3_length: 15
j_call: TRBJ1-3
d_call: -
clone_size: -
cdr3_aa: CASSLVDSSGNTIYF
cdr3_nt: TGTGCCAGCAGCTTAGTAGACAGCTCTGGAAACACCATATATTTT

v_call: TRBV5-1
cdr3_length: 15
j_call: TRBJ2-1
d_call: TRBD2
clone_size: few
cdr3_aa: CASSMGLARENEQFF
cdr3_nt: TGCGCCAGCAGCATGGGACTAGCTCGGGAGAATGAGCAGTTCTTC

v_call: TRBV7-2
cdr3_length: 14
j_call: TRBJ2-7
d_call: -
clone_size: few
cdr3_aa: CASSLAHPSYEQYF
cdr3_nt: TGTGCCAGCAGCTTAGCACACCCCTCCTACGAGCAGTACTTC

v_call: TRBV7-2
cdr3_length: 14
j_call: TRBJ2-7
d_call: TRBD1
clone_size: -
cdr3_aa: CASSPGTADYEQYF
cdr3_nt: TGTGCCAGCAGTCCCGGGACAGCAGATTACGAGCAGTACTTC

v_call: TRBV7-2
cdr3_length: 18
j_call: TRBJ2-5
d_call: TRBD2
clone_size: many
cdr3_aa: CASSSARTSGRGSGTQYF
cdr3_nt: TGTGCCAGCAGCTCCGCTCGGACTAGCGGGAGAGGGAGTGGGACCCAGTACTTC

v_call: TRBV19
cdr3_length: 15
j_call: TRBJ2-1
d_call: -
clone_size: -
cdr3_aa: CASSMIWSSYNEQFF
cdr3_nt: TGTGCCAGTTCGATGATCTGGAGCTCCTACAATGAGCAGTTCTTC

v_call: TRBV6-8
cdr3_length: 14
j_call: TRBJ2-5
d_call: -
clone_size: -
cdr3_aa: CASSYFQGGETQYF
cdr3_nt: TGTGCCAGCAGTTACTTTCAGGGGGGAGAGACCCAGTACTTC

v_call: TRBV20-1
cdr3_length: 9
j_call: TRBJ2-7
d_call: -
clone_size: -
cdr3_aa: CSAGVDRSF
cdr3_nt: TGCAGTGCTGGGGTAGACAGGTCCTTC

v_call: TRBV6-1
cdr3_length: 13
j_call: TRBJ2-4
d_call: -
clone_size: -
cdr3_aa: CASSDGSRDIQYF
cdr3_nt: TGTGCCAGCAGTGATGGGAGCAGGGACATTCAGTACTTC

v_call: TRBV12-3/TRBV12-4
cdr3_length: 16
j_call: TRBJ2-1
d_call: TRBD2
clone_size: few
cdr3_aa: CASSLVVVAGGNEQFF
cdr3_nt: TGTGCCAGCAGTTTAGTTGTGGTAGCGGGGGGGAATGAGCAGTTCTTC

v_call: TRBV19
cdr3_length: 15
j_call: TRBJ2-3
d_call: -
clone_size: -
cdr3_aa: CASSIAGPPTDTQYF
cdr3_nt: TGTGCCAGTAGTATAGCAGGGCCCCCCACAGATACGCAGTATTTT

v_call: TRBV7-9
cdr3_length: 17
j_call: TRBJ2-6
d_call: -
clone_size: -
cdr3_aa: CASSSISLFTGANVLTF
cdr3_nt: TGTGCCAGCAGCTCGATTTCCCTTTTTACTGGGGCCAACGTCCTGACTTTC

v_call: TRBV6-6
cdr3_length: 15
j_call: TRBJ2-7
d_call: TRBD1
clone_size: -
cdr3_aa: CASSNRDRGKDEQYF
cdr3_nt: TGTGCCAGCAGTAACCGGGACAGGGGTAAGGACGAGCAGTACTTC

v_call: TRBV6-8
cdr3_length: 10
j_call: TRBJ1-2
d_call: -
clone_size: -
cdr3_aa: CASRGNGYTF
cdr3_nt: TGTGCCAGCAGAGGGAATGGCTACACCTTC

v_call: TRBV12-3/TRBV12-4
cdr3_length: 15
j_call: TRBJ2-3
d_call: -
clone_size: -
cdr3_aa: CASSFQGLVGNTQYF
cdr3_nt: TGTGCCAGCAGTTTTCAAGGTTTGGTGGGAAATACGCAGTATTTT

v_call: TRBV28
cdr3_length: 16
j_call: TRBJ2-5
d_call: TRBD2
clone_size: -
cdr3_aa: CASSLERAGGQKNQYF
cdr3_nt: TGTGCCAGCAGTTTGGAAAGAGCGGGAGGGCAAAAGAACCAGTACTTC

v_call: TRBV6-1
cdr3_length: 16
j_call: TRBJ2-5
d_call: TRBD2
clone_size: once
cdr3_aa: CASTSRGGGMQETQYF
cdr3_nt: TGTGCCAGCACCTCACGGGGCGGGGGGATGCAAGAGACCCAGTACTTC